A selection of T cell receptor beta chains follows, all from one sample in a study of blood T cell repertoires in COVID-19. Repertoires were generated with immunoSEQ multiplex PCR, while TCRdb's copy carries only in-frame clones and drops some. Of 200,000 to 250,000 clones detected, over 75% appear once; the ten largest clones hold more than 5.5%. Sequenced: peripheral blood. Receptors were obtained from an elderly man with acute or convalescent COVID-19. The conserved cysteine and the conserved F or W are not part of the CDR3 here. D genes are given only for firm matches.

TRBJ2-2,TRBD1,TRBV19,ASRDRGFTGELF
TRBJ1-1,-,TRBV5-6,ASSHLGGAGTSTEAF
TRBJ2-7,-,TRBV27,AVGGVGPYEQY
TRBJ1-2,TRBD1,TRBV12-5,ASGFDRGVVLT
TRBJ2-5,-,TRBV2,ASSESGLTYQETQY
TRBJ2-7,TRBD1,TRBV11-2,ASSWQGVGEQY
TRBJ1-1,TRBD1,TRBV11-2,ASSLPGGSTEAF
TRBJ1-1,-,TRBV20-1,SASQTGNTEAF
TRBJ2-3,-,TRBV6-6,ASSYTGITTDTQY
TRBJ1-2,-,TRBV29-1,SVAVLSGRGYGYT
TRBJ1-3,TRBD1,TRBV19,ASKGQGASGNTIY
TRBJ2-1,TRBD2,TRBV30,AWSVGTSGDNEQF
TRBJ2-1,-,TRBV29-1,SVDGRTVVEQF